The present T cell receptor beta chain was sequenced within a study of blood T cell repertoires in COVID-19. At the level of the study: The analysed material was cDNA or gDNA that came from T cells, B-cell-depleted T cells, or PBMCs.

As processed by the authors: Quantification of nucleated cells was approximated via reference gene primer amplification. Sequencing was performed with immunoSEQ multiplex PCR; in TCRdb, only in-frame clones are kept and a portion is missing. V and J calls and clone size are those listed in that table; D and trimming were worked out from the DNA. The data hold around 150,000 clones, with about 85% observed a single time. Patients from Seattle were sampled longitudinally, starting during active infection. The CDR3 length is 16 residues. The V gene's germline CDR1 is SGHVS and CDR2 FQNEAQ. V shed 1 base and J shed 3 bases, with 13 bases lying between them.

The sequence came from a woman aged 55-69 years with COVID-19, enrolled during active disease. The specimen sequenced was peripheral blood. The chain carries TRBV7-8 and TRBJ1-3, with TRBD1 as a possible D gene (5 bases). The CDR3 DNA sequence: TGTGCCAGCAGCTTAGACGGGGGGTACGGTGGAAACACCATATATTTT. Residues: CASSLDGGYGGNTIYF.